The clone carrying this T cell receptor (beta chain) was counted between two and nine times. Its specificity is unknown. The data were obtained in a study of T cells in Graves' hyperthyroidism and ophthalmopathy. The germline V gene has CDR1 DFQATT and CDR2 SNEGSKA (reference sequence). Trimming cost V 5 bases and J 0 bases, with 2 bases left between them. The CDR3 spans 10 residues. In making diagnoses, clinical symptoms, serum thyroxine and TRAb, thyroid ultrasound and orbital computed tomography were all used. Notes on the study in general: Most thyroid clonotypes with frequency above 0.001 were detected in blood. From stable hyperthyroidism, ophthalmopathy was set apart by a 13 V-J model.

There were TCR beta CDR3 regions amplified from RNA transcripts. The TCR CDR3 was amplified in a first-round RT-PCR using the HTBI primer set. Via MiXCR, TCRdb re-called the multiplex PCR reads, giving one row per CDR3 protein. The sample carries 600,000 or so distinct CDR3 sequences, about half recorded once. The sample was peripheral blood or thyroid tissue (not recorded which). This TCR was sampled from a woman aged 18-29 years with Graves' hyperthyroidism. V is TRBV20-1 and J is TRBJ2-7; D gene uncertain. Here the CDR3 reads CSAPSYEQYF. The CDR3 nucleotides read TGCAGTGCTCCCTCCTACGAGCAGTACTTC.